The 21 T cell receptor beta chains listed next were all sequenced from one sample in a study of blood T cell repertoires in COVID-19. Profiled with immunoSEQ multiplex PCR; TCRdb holds only in-frame clones, not every one. The sample consists of under 350,000 clones, around 88% of them appearing once. The sequenced sample consisted of peripheral blood. The source is a middle-aged man with acute or convalescent COVID-19.

This sequence joins TRBV5-1 and TRBJ2-1; weak D call: TRBD2 (5 bases). The CDR3 is 14 residues long. From germline, CDR1 is SGHRS and CDR2 YFSETQ. Trimming removed 0 bases from V and 9 bases from J, with 13 bases in between. The DNA of the CDR3 is TGCGCCAGCAGCTTGGTGGCGGGCACCGGTGAGCAGTTCTTC. Translating gives CASSLVAGTGEQFF.

The chain couples TRBV6-5 to TRBJ1-5, with 8 nucleotides matching TRBD1. CDR1 and CDR2 (germline): MNHEY, SVGAGI. This CDR3 is 15 amino acids long. J lost 5 bases, V lost 5 bases, and 8 bases had no gene match. CDR3 nucleotide sequence: TGTGCCAGCAGTCAAACCGACAGGGGTTATCAGCCCCAGCATTTT. It translates to CASSQTDRGYQPQHF.

The J gene is TRBJ1-2, the V gene TRBV9, with 7 bases that match TRBD1. The CDR3 is 21 residues long. Germline assignment: CDR1 SGDLS and CDR2 YYNGEE. V gave up 0 bases and J gave up 0 bases; unmatched junction bases: 20. The CDR3 protein is CASSVEPHTPGTENANYGYTF. The CDR3 coding sequence is TGTGCCAGCAGCGTAGAACCCCACACTCCGGGGACAGAGAATGCTAACTATGGCTACACCTTC.

V usage is TRBV6-5 and J usage is TRBJ2-7; possibly TRBD1 for D (6 bases). Trimming left V 4 bases short and J 5 bases short, with 12 bases between. Germline-derived CDR1 and CDR2 are MNHEY and SVGAGI. The CDR3 sequence is 13 residues long. The DNA of the CDR3 is TGTGCCAGCAGTTTAATCAGGGGCCACGAGCAGTACTTC. Protein product: CASSLIRGHEQYF.

The chain joins TRBV2 to TRBJ1-4, with D perhaps matching TRBD1 (5 bases). Deletions cut 4 bases from V and 3 bases from J, with 6 bases between. The CDR3 sequence is 13 residues long. CDR1 is SNHLY and CDR2 is FYNNEI in the germline V gene. CDR3 loop: CASSVTANEKLFF. The CDR3 DNA is TGTGCCAGCAGTGTGACAGCTAATGAAAAACTGTTTTTT.

The rearrangement joins TRBV19 to TRBJ1-4; a possible D gene is TRBD1 (5 bases). The germline CDR1 and CDR2 sequences are LNHDA and SQIVND (reference sequence). This CDR3 has 19 residues. V was pared by 7 bases and J by 1 base, with 25 bases between. CDR3 nucleotide sequence: TGTGCCAGTAACATCTCCCCTTCGCAGGGAGGGAGAACTAATGAAAAACTGTTTTTT. Its protein is CASNISPSQGGRTNEKLFF.

The rearrangement joins TRBV6-5 to TRBJ1-6; D possibly corresponds to TRBD1 (5 bases). The CDR3 is 15 residues long. V lost 2 bases, J lost 8 bases, and 13 bases lay in between. Germline assignment: CDR1 MNHEY and CDR2 SVGAGI. The CDR3 protein is CASSYVGGGDSPLHF. In DNA form, the CDR3 reads TGTGCCAGCAGTTACGTGGGAGGAGGGGATTCACCCCTCCACTTT.

This clone has a single count. The chain couples TRBV19 to TRBJ2-2, with 7 bases fitting TRBD2. Germline V lookup: CDR1 LNHDA, CDR2 SQIVND (reference sequence). The CDR3 is made up of 13 amino acids. V was clipped by 7 bases and J by 6 bases; unmatched bases: 5. This CDR3 is CASNLGGAGELFF. The CDR3 nucleotides are TGTGCCAGTAATCTGGGAGGGGCCGGGGAGCTGTTTTTT.

This chain joins TRBV9 and TRBJ2-1; D remains ambiguous. The CDR3 sequence is 13 residues long. Germline V gene data show CDR1 as SGDLS and CDR2 as YYNGEE. V lost 0 bases to trimming and J lost 9 bases, with 10 bases between them. The CDR3 DNA reads as TGTGCCAGCAGCGTAGTAGTGCGCGTTGAGCAGTTCTTC. Amino acids: CASSVVVRVEQFF. The variable domain in full, with the rest retrieved from reference TRBV9 and TRBJ2-1, is DSGVTQTPKHLITATGQRVTLRCSPRSGDLSVYWYQQSLDQGLQFLIQYYNGEERAKGNILERFSAQQFPDLHSELNLSSLELGDSALYFCASSVVVRVEQFFGPGTRLTVL.

The V gene is TRBV2, the J gene TRBJ1-3; 7 bases map to TRBD1. Trimming cost V 9 bases and J 4 bases; bases outside gene matches: 9. The CDR3 is 14 residues long. Germline assignment: CDR1 SNHLY and CDR2 FYNNEI. CDR3 protein: CASERRTGGNTIYF. The CDR3 DNA reads TGTGCCAGTGAGAGGCGGACAGGAGGAAACACCATATATTTT. Complete variable domain (other parts from reference TRBV2 and TRBJ1-3): EPEVTQTPSHQVTQMGQEVILRCVPISNHLYFYWYRQILGQKVEFLVSFYNNEISEKSEIFDDQFSVERPDGSNFTLKIRSTKLEDSAMYFCASERRTGGNTIYFGEGSWLTVV.

This clone occurred a few times. V gene TRBV19 combines with J gene TRBJ2-2; maybe TRBD1 (6 bases). This CDR3 spans 13 amino acids. Germline V gene data show CDR1 as LNHDA and CDR2 as SQIVND (reference sequence). CDR3 residues: CASRQVGAGELFF. The CDR3 DNA reads TGTGCGTCTAGACAGGTTGGGGCCGGGGAGCTGTTTTTT.

This chain joins TRBV7-2 and TRBJ2-6, with TRBD2 identical over 10 bases. The CDR3 loop spans 18 amino acids. Germline loops: CDR1 SGHTA, CDR2 FQGNSA. Trimming removed 5 bases from V and 6 bases from J; junction bases left unmatched: 13. This CDR3 is CASSAAILAGPTANVLTF. In DNA form, the CDR3 reads TGTGCCAGCAGCGCCGCCATACTAGCGGGGCCCACGGCCAACGTCCTGACTTTC. Combining the CDR3 with reference TRBV7-2 and TRBJ2-6 gives the whole variable domain GAGVSQSPSNKVTEKGKDVELRCDPISGHTALYWYRQSLGQGLEFLIYFQGNSAPDKSGLPSDRFSAERTGGSVSTLTIQRTQQEDSAVYLCASSAAILAGPTANVLTFGAGSRLTVL.

This clone was observed a few times. The sample carries other DNA sequences with the same CDR3. The chain is built from TRBV5-1 and TRBJ1-6; 8 nucleotides match TRBD1. Germline-derived CDR1 and CDR2 are SGHRS and YFSETQ. The CDR3 totals 15 residues. Unmatched junction bases numbered 4, after V lost 1 base and J lost 7 bases. CDR3 protein: CASSLRTGSNSPLHF. The CDR3 DNA reads as TGCGCCAGCAGCTTGAGGACAGGGTCAAATTCACCCCTCCACTTT.

This rearrangement joins TRBV6-5 to TRBJ1-6; a weak D match, TRBD1 (5 bases). Germline V gene sequence: CDR1 MNHEY, CDR2 SVGAGI. Trimming left V 1 base short and J 7 bases short, with 11 bases between. CDR3 length: 15 residues. CDR3 coding DNA: TGTGCCAGCAGTTACTTCCGCTCAGGGAATTCACCCCTCCACTTT. It translates to CASSYFRSGNSPLHF.

The rearrangement joins TRBV2 to TRBJ1-1; the D is unclear. The CDR3 is made up of 13 amino acids. The V gene's germline CDR1 is SNHLY and CDR2 FYNNEI. V gave up 6 bases and J gave up 4 bases, with 12 bases separating them. The CDR3 loop reads CASSDEGFTEAFF. The CDR3, as DNA: TGTGCCAGCAGCGATGAGGGTTTCACTGAAGCTTTCTTT.

This chain uses TRBV7-8 with TRBJ1-4; D is undetermined. The germline V and J ends were trimmed by 1 base and 8 bases, with 8 bases remaining between them. CDR1 and CDR2 (germline): SGHVS, FQNEAQ. CDR3 length equals 13 residues. This CDR3 reads CASSLETVEKLFF. Here the CDR3 DNA reads TGTGCCAGCAGCTTAGAGACTGTGGAAAAACTGTTTTTT. Together with reference TRBV7-8 and TRBJ1-4, the CDR3 gives the full variable domain: GAGVSQSPRYKVAKRGQDVALRCDPISGHVSLFWYQQALGQGPEFLTYFQNEAQLDKSGLPSDRFFAERPEGSVSTLKIQRTQQEDSAVYLCASSLETVEKLFFGSGTQLSVL.

The rearrangement uses TRBV24-1 and TRBJ2-3; D is possibly TRBD2 (5 bases). The germline CDR1 and CDR2 sequences are KGHDR and SFDVKD. The CDR3 contains 16 residues. The V end was cut by 3 bases, the J end by 3 bases, with 15 bases between. The CDR3 here is CATSDRAGPLTDTQYF. The CDR3 bases are TGTGCCACCAGTGATAGGGCGGGCCCGCTTACAGATACGCAGTATTTT.

The chain uses TRBV6-5 and TRBJ1-2; no reliable D call. V lost 2 bases to trimming and J lost 7 bases, with 11 bases between them. The length of the CDR3 is 13 residues. CDR1 is MNHEY, CDR2 SVGAGI, per germline. In DNA form, the CDR3 reads TGTGCCAGCAGTTACGTGGCGGATGGTGGCTACACCTTC. As protein: CASSYVADGGYTF.

The chain uses TRBV27 and TRBJ1-1; D remains ambiguous. V dropped 3 bases and J dropped 1 base, with 6 bases sitting between them. The CDR3 sequence is 13 residues long. In germline, CDR1 is MNHEY, CDR2 SMNVEV (reference sequence). The CDR3: CASSFPGNTEAFF. The DNA for the CDR3 is TGTGCCAGCAGTTTCCCAGGGAACACTGAAGCTTTCTTT.

The chain has TRBV30 and TRBJ2-7; 10 nucleotides line up with TRBD1. The germline V gene encodes CDR1 GTSNPN and CDR2 SVGIG (reference sequence). The CDR3 sequence is 16 residues long. Trimming removed 3 bases from V and 0 bases from J; junction bases left unmatched: 8. CDR3 sequence: CAWSNPGQGHSYEQYF. CDR3 DNA sequence: TGTGCCTGGAGCAACCCGGGACAGGGGCACTCCTACGAGCAGTACTTC.

The chain employs TRBV6-5 and TRBJ2-7, with D unclear. This CDR3 has 13 amino acids. Trimming pared 7 bases from V and 0 bases from J, leaving 10 bases between. CDR1 and CDR2 (germline): MNHEY, SVGAGI. The CDR3 coding sequence is TGTGCCAGCAAGAACAGAAACTCCTACGAGCAGTACTTC. Translation: CASKNRNSYEQYF.